This is a list of T cell receptor beta chains from one sample in a study of OX40 agonist ivuxolimab in advanced cancers. The assay was immunoSEQ multiplex PCR, and TCRdb's table has in-frame clones only and misses some. The sample consists of tens of thousands of clones, just under 90% of them appearing once. Sequencing used CD4+ or CD8+ T cells sorted from blood, obtained in a trial of the OX40 agonist ivuxolimab. The origin of the receptors is an adult with an advanced solid tumor such as melanoma, head and neck, liver or kidney cancer. Both conserved end residues are part of each CDR3. D genes are given only for firm matches. The size field is filled for only some rows; it gives once, few, many or a size class.

TRBJ2-3,-,TRBV25-1,-,TGTGCCAGCAGTCAAATGCCCCCGAGCACAGATACGCAGTATTTT,CASSQMPPSTDTQYF
TRBJ1-2,few,TRBV27,-,TGTGCCAGCAGTTTAGGGATCAACTATGGCTACACCTTC,CASSLGINYGYTF
TRBJ1-5,-,TRBV6-1,-,TGTGCCAGCAGTGAAGTGGGTAGCAATCAGCCCCAGCATTTT,CASSEVGSNQPQHF
TRBJ2-4,once,TRBV7-9,TRBD2,TGTGCCAGCAGCTTGGATAGCGGGAGTAACATTCAGTACTTC,CASSLDSGSNIQYF
TRBJ2-7,-,TRBV19,TRBD2,TGTGCCAGTAGTATAGAGGCTAGCGGGAGGTTCGTCGAGCAGTACTTC,CASSIEASGRFVEQYF
TRBJ1-2,-,TRBV7-9,-,TGTGCCAGCAGCTTCTTGTCGACCCACGGTGGCTACACCTTC,CASSFLSTHGGYTF
TRBJ2-2,-,TRBV7-6,TRBD2,TGTGCCAGCAGCTGGATCCCTGGACTAGCGGGTACCACCGGGGAGCTGTTTTTT,CASSWIPGLAGTTGELFF
TRBJ2-2,-,TRBV7-3,-,TGTGCCAGCAGCCCCCTATCTAGGAACACCGGGGAGCTGTTTTTT,CASSPLSRNTGELFF
TRBJ2-1,-,TRBV28,-,TGTGCCAGCCACCCCCCTGGGGAGGAGGACAATGAGCAGTTCTTC,CASHPPGEEDNEQFF
TRBJ2-7,-,TRBV6-6,TRBD1,TGTGCCAGCAGTCGACAGGGGGCACACGAGCAGTACTTC,CASSRQGAHEQYF
TRBJ2-1,-,TRBV7-6,TRBD2,TGTGCCAGCAGCCTTTACATGGGGGGGAATGAGCAGTTCTTC,CASSLYMGGNEQFF
TRBJ2-1,-,TRBV7-9,TRBD2,TGTGCCAGCAGCCCGAGGAGGGCAGTAGCGGGAGAGGGCTACAATGAGCAGTTCTTC,CASSPRRAVAGEGYNEQFF
TRBJ2-5,-,TRBV2,-,TGTGCCAGCAGTCGTACCCAAGAGACCCAGTACTTC,CASSRTQETQYF
TRBJ2-7,once,TRBV5-1,-,TGCGCCAGCAGCTTAGAGCGGTCCTACGAGCAGTACTTC,CASSLERSYEQYF
TRBJ2-1,-,TRBV4-1,TRBD2,TGCGCCAGCACCGGCGGGAGAGCAGTCGATGAGCAGTTCTTC,CASTGGRAVDEQFF
TRBJ1-5,few,TRBV2,-,TGTGCCAGCAGGTTAACCGGGCCCCAGCATTTT,CASRLTGPQHF
TRBJ2-7,-,TRBV14,TRBD2,TGTGCCAGCAGCCGAGTCCTAGCGGGAGGGCTGGGCGAGCAGTACTTC,CASSRVLAGGLGEQYF
TRBJ2-5,-,TRBV15,-,TGTGCCACCAGCAGAGATATGGTCAGCCAAGAGACCCAGTACTTC,CATSRDMVSQETQYF
TRBJ1-5,-,TRBV30,-,TGTGCCTGGAGTGATGGCAGCTACAATCAGCCCCAGCATTTT,CAWSDGSYNQPQHF
TRBJ1-4,many,TRBV19,-,TGTGCCAGCCGACAGCTATCAACTAATGAAAAACTGTTTTTT,CASRQLSTNEKLFF
TRBJ2-2,-,TRBV6-4,-,TGTGCCAGCAGTGTAGGGTCGAACACCGGGGAGCTGTTTTTT,CASSVGSNTGELFF